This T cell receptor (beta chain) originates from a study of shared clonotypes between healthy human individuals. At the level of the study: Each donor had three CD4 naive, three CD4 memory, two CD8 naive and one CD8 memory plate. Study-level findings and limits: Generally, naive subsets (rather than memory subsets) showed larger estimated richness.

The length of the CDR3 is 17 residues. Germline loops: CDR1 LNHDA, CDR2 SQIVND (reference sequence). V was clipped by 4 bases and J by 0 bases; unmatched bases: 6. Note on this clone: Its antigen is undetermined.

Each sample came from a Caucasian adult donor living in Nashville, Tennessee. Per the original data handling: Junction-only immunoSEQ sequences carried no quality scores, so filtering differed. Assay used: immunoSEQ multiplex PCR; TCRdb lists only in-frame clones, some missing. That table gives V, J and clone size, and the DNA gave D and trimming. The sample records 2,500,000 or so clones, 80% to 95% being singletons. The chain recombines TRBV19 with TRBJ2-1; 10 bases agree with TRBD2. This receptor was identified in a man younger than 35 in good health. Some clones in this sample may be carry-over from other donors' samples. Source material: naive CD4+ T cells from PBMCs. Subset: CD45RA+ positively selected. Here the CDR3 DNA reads TGTGCCAGTAGTAAACTCGTAGCGGGAGGCTCCTACAATGAGCAGTTCTTC. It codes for CASSKLVAGGSYNEQFF.